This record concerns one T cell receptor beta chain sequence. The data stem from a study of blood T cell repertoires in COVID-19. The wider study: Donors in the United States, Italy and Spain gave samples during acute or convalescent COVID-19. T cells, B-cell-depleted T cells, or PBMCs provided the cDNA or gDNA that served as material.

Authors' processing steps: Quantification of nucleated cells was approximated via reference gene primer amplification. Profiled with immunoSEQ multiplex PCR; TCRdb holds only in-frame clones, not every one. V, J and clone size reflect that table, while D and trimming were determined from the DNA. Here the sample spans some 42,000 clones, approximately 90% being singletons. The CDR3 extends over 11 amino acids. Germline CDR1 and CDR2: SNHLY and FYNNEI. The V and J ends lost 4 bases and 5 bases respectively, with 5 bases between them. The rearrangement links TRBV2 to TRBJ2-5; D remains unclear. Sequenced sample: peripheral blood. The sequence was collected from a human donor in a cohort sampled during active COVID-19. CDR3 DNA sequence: TGTGCCAGCAGTGTCGTGGAGACCCAGTACTTC. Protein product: CASSVVETQYF.